This T cell receptor (beta chain) was documented in a study of blood T cell repertoires in COVID-19. At the level of the study: Donors in the United States, Italy and Spain gave samples during acute or convalescent COVID-19. The analysed material was cDNA or gDNA that came from T cells, B-cell-depleted T cells, or PBMCs.

As originally analysed: Amplification of reference gene primers was used by the study to estimate nucleated cell counts. Sequencing was performed with immunoSEQ multiplex PCR; in TCRdb, only in-frame clones are kept and a portion is missing. That table furnishes V, J and clone size, whereas the DNA furnished D and trimming. The profile covers under 200,000 clones, with 85% to 90% appearing a single time and roughly 2% taken by the ten largest. V lost 6 bases and J 7 bases, leaving 21 bases between the germline ends. The CDR3 runs to 15 residues. Germline assignment: CDR1 LNHDA and CDR2 SQIVND (reference sequence).

This TCR was recovered from a man aged 50 to 59 who had recovered from COVID-19. The gene calls are TRBV19 and TRBJ1-2; D uncertain. Sequencing was done on a sample of peripheral blood. CDR3 sequence reads: CASRSLRERAGGYTF. DNA for the CDR3: TGTGCCAGTAGATCCCTCCGGGAGAGGGCTGGTGGCTACACCTTC.